The T cell receptor (beta chain) described here comes from a study of early T cells in non-severe SARS-CoV-2 infection. Overall study: Sequenced material consisted of bulk RNA (from unsorted whole blood), and chains were unpaired.

Study-level points and caveats: VDJdb matches were skewed toward anti-spike CD8 T cell responses.

Many counts were recorded for this clonotype. The antigen remains unidentified. CDR1 is SGHAT and CDR2 is FQNNGV in the germline V gene. The CDR3 extends over 15 amino acids. V shed 1 base and J 2 bases; nucleotides not matched to a gene: 2. Each CDR3 protein is one row after TCRdb ran MiXCR on the 5' RACE reads. The sample has some 42,000 distinct CDR3 sequences, approximately 5.9% seen once. This chain uses TRBV11-2 with TRBJ2-3, with 8 positions matching TRBD1. Sequencing was performed on whole blood, taken at baseline. The sequence came from an adult who was a healthcare worker with PCR-confirmed SARS-CoV-2 infection or an uninfected control (not recorded which). The CDR3 here is CASSLGTGHTDTQYF. The CDR3 DNA follows: TGTGCCAGCAGCTTAGGGACAGGGCACACAGATACGCAGTATTTT. Variable domain in full (rest from reference TRBV11-2 and TRBJ2-3): EAGVAQSPRYKIIEKRQSVAFWCNPISGHATLYWYQQILGQGPKLLIQFQNNGVVDDSQLPKDRFSAERLKGVDSTLKIQPAKLEDSAVYLCASSLGTGHTDTQYFGPGTRLTVL.